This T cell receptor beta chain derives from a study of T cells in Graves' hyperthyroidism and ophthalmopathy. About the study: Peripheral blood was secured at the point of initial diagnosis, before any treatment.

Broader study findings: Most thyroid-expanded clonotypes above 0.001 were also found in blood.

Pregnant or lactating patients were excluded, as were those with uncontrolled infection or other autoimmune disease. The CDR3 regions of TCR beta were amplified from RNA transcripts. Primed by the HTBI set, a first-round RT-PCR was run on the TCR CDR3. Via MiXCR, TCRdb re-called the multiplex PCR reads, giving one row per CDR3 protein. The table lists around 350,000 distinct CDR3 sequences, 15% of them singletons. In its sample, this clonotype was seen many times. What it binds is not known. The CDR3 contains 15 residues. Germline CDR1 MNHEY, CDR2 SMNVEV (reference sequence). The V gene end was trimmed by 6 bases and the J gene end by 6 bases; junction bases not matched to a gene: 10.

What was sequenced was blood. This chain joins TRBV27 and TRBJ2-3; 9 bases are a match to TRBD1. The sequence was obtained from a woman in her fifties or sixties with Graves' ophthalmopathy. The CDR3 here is CASRIQGAYSDTQYF. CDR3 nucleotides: TGTGCCAGCAGGATACAGGGGGCGTATTCGGATACGCAGTATTTT.